This TCR beta chain is drawn from a study of metastatic and nonmetastatic thyroid tumors. Study at large: The study looked at repertoires side by side in blood and in tumor or nodule tissue from malignant and benign thyroid patients.

No treatment of any kind had been given to any patient before thyroid surgery. V lost 5 bases, J lost 3 bases, and 11 bases lay in between. The germline V gene encodes CDR1 LGHDT and CDR2 YNNKEL (reference sequence). This CDR3 comprises 14 residues. Per the original data handling: A classifier of distant metastasis in papillary thyroid cancer was built from CDR3 differences (across clinicopathological groups). TCRdb reprocessed the PCR reads using MiXCR. None of the V and J calls come from the authors' own analysis; TCRdb made them. The sample yields 84,000 or so clones, approximately 9% seen once. Sequenced sample: blood. The chain joins TRBV3-1 to TRBJ1-5; D might be TRBD1 (6 bases). This sequence originates from a female donor with papillary thyroid cancer or a benign thyroid nodule (not recorded which). Some clones in this sample may be carry-over from other donors' samples. The chain's CDR3 is CASSFRQVNQPQHF. The CDR3 DNA follows: TGTGCCAGCAGCTTCCGACAGGTCAATCAGCCCCAGCATTTT. Drawing the rest from reference TRBV3-1 and TRBJ1-5, the complete variable domain is DTAVSQTPKYLVTQMGNDKSIKCEQNLGHDTMYWYKQDSKKFLKIMFSYNNKELIINETVPNRFSPKSPDKAHLNLHINSLELGDSAVYFCASSFRQVNQPQHFGDGTRLSIL.